The rows below give T cell receptor beta chains drawn from one sample of a study of graft-versus-host responses after intestinal transplantation. The method was immunoSEQ multiplex PCR; TCRdb's version includes in-frame clones alone and lacks a portion of them. The sample lists over 100,000 clones; roughly 91% were seen once. Their antigen targets remain unknown. This material consisted of unstimulated CD4+ T cells sorted from spleen or lymph node cells, taken before intestinal transplant. The receptors stem from a human donor who received an intestinal transplant. Each CDR3 is given with its conserved first and last residue. The order of the fields is clone size, D gene, J gene, V gene, CDR3 DNA, CDR3 protein. The D gene is left open where the match is weak. Clone size is not always given. Where it is, it says once, few, many or a class for expanded clones.

clone_size: .; d_call: TRBD2; j_call: TRBJ2-3; v_call: TRBV5-8; cdr3_nt: TGTGCCAGCAGCTTAGCGGGGAGTACAGATACGCAGTATTTT; cdr3_aa: CASSLAGSTDTQYF
clone_size: .; d_call: TRBD2; j_call: TRBJ2-7; v_call: TRBV15; cdr3_nt: TGTGCCACCAGCAGAGTAGCGGGAGGGCCGTACGAGCAGTACTTC; cdr3_aa: CATSRVAGGPYEQYF
clone_size: once; d_call: .; j_call: TRBJ2-5; v_call: TRBV6-5; cdr3_nt: TGTGCCAGCAGTTACTCGGGACTAGAGACCCAGTACTTC; cdr3_aa: CASSYSGLETQYF
clone_size: .; d_call: TRBD1; j_call: TRBJ1-5; v_call: TRBV30; cdr3_nt: TGTGCCTGGAGTGTTTCAGGGGGGCCCCAGCATTTT; cdr3_aa: CAWSVSGGPQHF
clone_size: once; d_call: .; j_call: TRBJ1-1; v_call: TRBV6-5; cdr3_nt: TGTGCCAGCAGTGGGGGGGCAGGGAAGCGATTAGGGGCTTTCTTT; cdr3_aa: CASSGGAGKRLGAFF
clone_size: .; d_call: .; j_call: TRBJ2-3; v_call: TRBV19; cdr3_nt: TGTGCCAGTAGTATCCGGCAGGGTACAGATACGCAGTATTTT; cdr3_aa: CASSIRQGTDTQYF
clone_size: .; d_call: TRBD1; j_call: TRBJ2-7; v_call: TRBV7-9; cdr3_nt: TGTGCCAGCAGCTTAGGGACAGGGGGGTATATGGTCTACGAGCAGTACTTC; cdr3_aa: CASSLGTGGYMVYEQYF
clone_size: .; d_call: .; j_call: TRBJ2-5; v_call: TRBV7-9; cdr3_nt: TGTGCCCCTAGAAGGGGGGCAGGGTATCAAGAGACCCAGTACTTC; cdr3_aa: CAPRRGAGYQETQYF
clone_size: .; d_call: TRBD1; j_call: TRBJ1-2; v_call: TRBV9; cdr3_nt: TGTGCCAGCAGCGTAGAAGAGACAGGGGCTGGCTACACCTTC; cdr3_aa: CASSVEETGAGYTF
clone_size: .; d_call: .; j_call: TRBJ1-3; v_call: TRBV6-6; cdr3_nt: TGTGCCAGCAGTTACTCGGGGGTAGGCTCTGGAAACACCATATATTTT; cdr3_aa: CASSYSGVGSGNTIYF
clone_size: .; d_call: .; j_call: TRBJ2-5; v_call: TRBV5-1; cdr3_nt: TGCGCCAGCAGCTTTTACTCAGGCCAAGAGACCCAGTACTTC; cdr3_aa: CASSFYSGQETQYF
clone_size: .; d_call: TRBD2; j_call: TRBJ2-1; v_call: TRBV29-1; cdr3_nt: TGCAGCGGATCTAGCGGGAGGGCCGTCTACAATGAGCAGTTCTTC; cdr3_aa: CSGSSGRAVYNEQFF
clone_size: .; d_call: .; j_call: TRBJ2-4; v_call: TRBV6-1; cdr3_nt: TGTGCCAGCAGGGTTAGTAATGGGGGAAACATTCAGTACTTC; cdr3_aa: CASRVSNGGNIQYF
clone_size: .; d_call: .; j_call: TRBJ2-7; v_call: TRBV9; cdr3_nt: TGTGCCAGCAGCGTAGGCCCGGACAGCTACGAGCAGTACTTC; cdr3_aa: CASSVGPDSYEQYF
clone_size: .; d_call: TRBD2; j_call: TRBJ2-1; v_call: TRBV7-2; cdr3_nt: TGTGCCAGCAGCCACTACTACGGGACTAGCGGGAAGGATGAGCAGTTCTTC; cdr3_aa: CASSHYYGTSGKDEQFF
clone_size: .; d_call: .; j_call: TRBJ2-7; v_call: TRBV19; cdr3_nt: TGTGCCAGTAGTATCACCGTCGGCGGCACCTACGAGCAGTACTTC; cdr3_aa: CASSITVGGTYEQYF
clone_size: .; d_call: .; j_call: TRBJ1-5; v_call: TRBV21-1; cdr3_nt: TGTGCCAGCAGCCCCAGGGGGGGAGAGGTGAGCAATCAGCCCCAGCATTTT; cdr3_aa: CASSPRGGEVSNQPQHF
clone_size: .; d_call: .; j_call: TRBJ2-3; v_call: TRBV7-9; cdr3_nt: TGTGCCAGCATAGTAAGAGGGATAGACCGCACAGATACGCAGTATTTT; cdr3_aa: CASIVRGIDRTDTQYF
clone_size: .; d_call: TRBD2; j_call: TRBJ2-7; v_call: TRBV5-1; cdr3_nt: TGCGCCAGCAGCTTGGCGTCTAGCGGGTACGAGCAGTACTTC; cdr3_aa: CASSLASSGYEQYF
clone_size: once; d_call: .; j_call: TRBJ1-4; v_call: TRBV5-1; cdr3_nt: TGCGCCAGCAGCTTGGCCCTCACCTCAACTAATGAAAAACTGTTTTTT; cdr3_aa: CASSLALTSTNEKLFF
clone_size: .; d_call: TRBD1; j_call: TRBJ2-5; v_call: TRBV6-1; cdr3_nt: TGTGCCAGCAGTGTAATGACAGGGATTAATTACGGAGAGACCCAGTACTTC; cdr3_aa: CASSVMTGINYGETQYF
clone_size: .; d_call: .; j_call: TRBJ1-5; v_call: TRBV5-1; cdr3_nt: TGCGCCAGCAGCAGGACAGTAAATCAGCCCCAGCATTTT; cdr3_aa: CASSRTVNQPQHF
clone_size: .; d_call: .; j_call: TRBJ2-1; v_call: TRBV15; cdr3_nt: TGTGCCACCAGGAGGGAAGATGAGCAGTTCTTC; cdr3_aa: CATRREDEQFF